The 13 T cell receptor beta chains reported below all come from one sample, sequenced in a study of blood T cells in healthy people across ages. A sample-barcoded 5' primer and a J-beta primer mix were used in a second PCR of roughly 6 to 12 cycles. Using its own MiXCR run on the 5' RACE reads, TCRdb lists one record per CDR3 protein. Among 800,000 or so distinct CDR3 sequences, 46% were seen once, and the ten largest hold 15% to 20%. Sequenced sample: blood. All receptors come from a man older than 75 in good health.

V and J are TRBV5-1 and TRBJ1-1; 8 bases match TRBD1. This CDR3 has 13 residues. Germline V lookup: CDR1 SGHRS, CDR2 YFSETQ. V gave up 0 bases and J gave up 8 bases; unmatched junction bases: 3. The CDR3 sequence: CASSLVRDREAFF. In DNA, the CDR3 is TGCGCCAGCAGCTTGGTCCGGGACAGGGAAGCTTTCTTT.

The V and J genes are TRBV29-1 and TRBJ2-4; D might be TRBD2 (5 bases). The end of the DNA aligns better with TRBJ2-7, so the J call may be wrong. Germline CDR1 is SQVTM and CDR2 is ANQGSEA. The CDR3 covers 14 residues. The CDR3 here is CSVCKTNTGYEQYF. CDR3 bases: TGCAGCGTTTGTAAGACTAACACGGGGTACGAGCAGTACTTC.

V is TRBV18 and J is TRBJ2-3; no clear D gene. Deletions cut 5 bases from V and 6 bases from J, with 6 bases between. Germline values: CDR1 KGHSH, CDR2 LQKENI. The CDR3 covers 11 residues. The CDR3 sequence: CASSSSDTQYF. DNA for the CDR3: TGTGCCAGCTCATCATCTGATACGCAGTATTTT.

This clonotype was observed a single time. V is TRBV25-1 and J is TRBJ2-7; tentatively, D is TRBD1 or TRBD2 (5 bases each). Germline V gene lookup returns CDR1 MGHDK and CDR2 SYGVNS. V was clipped by 10 bases and J by 4 bases, with 11 bases between them. The CDR3 is 11 residues long. This CDR3 reads CATGTIYEQYF. CDR3 DNA: TGTGCCACCGGGACCATTTACGAGCAGTACTTC.

CDR3: CADRQGHNNQPQHF. Written as DNA, the CDR3 is TGTGCCGATCGACAGGGGCATAACAATCAGCCCCAGCATTTT. This chain uses TRBV24-1 with TRBJ1-5; 8 bases fit TRBD1. The CDR3 contains 14 residues. Germline V gene sequence: CDR1 KGHDR, CDR2 SFDVKD. Trimming at V came to 12 bases and at J to 3 bases, leaving 9 bases not matched to a gene.

This clonotype was detected ten times or more. The CDR3 region is CASSLPGGQETQYF. As DNA, the CDR3 is TGTGCCAGCAGCCTACCAGGGGGCCAAGAGACCCAGTACTTC. The chain is built from TRBV7-2 and TRBJ2-5; 7 bases line up with TRBD1. V shed 5 bases, J shed 1 base, and the junction held 4 bases outside the gene matches. CDR1 is SGHTA and CDR2 is FQGNSA in the germline V gene. This CDR3 is built from 14 residues. The full variable domain, in which reference TRBV7-2 and TRBJ2-5 provide the parts outside the CDR3, is GAGVSQSPSNKVTEKGKDVELRCDPISGHTALYWYRQSLGQGLEFLIYFQGNSAPDKSGLPSDRFSAERTGGSVSTLTIQRTQQEDSAVYLCASSLPGGQETQYFGPGTRLLVL.

This chain links TRBV5-1 with TRBJ2-5; tentatively, D is TRBD2 (6 bases). The CDR3 totals 15 residues. Germline V lookup: CDR1 SGHRS, CDR2 YFSETQ. The V and J ends lost 1 base and 5 bases respectively, with 15 bases between them. The CDR3 coding sequence is TGCGCCAGCAGCTTGTACGGCGGGGAGCGGGAGACCCAGTACTTC. This gives the protein CASSLYGGERETQYF.

The rearrangement uses TRBV12-3 or TRBV12-4 and TRBJ2-1; tentative D call: TRBD1 (6 bases). Trimming pared 6 bases from V and 6 bases from J, leaving 15 bases between. This CDR3 is 14 amino acids long. CDR3 protein: CASSPGHVLNEQFF. CDR3 DNA sequence: TGTGCCAGCAGCCCGGGACACGTTCTCAATGAGCAGTTCTTC.

The V and J genes are TRBV3-1 and TRBJ2-4, with D perhaps matching TRBD1 or TRBD2 (5 bases each). CDR1 is LGHDT and CDR2 is YNNKEL in the germline V gene (reference sequence). V shed 4 bases and J shed 6 bases, with 10 bases lying between them. The CDR3 loop spans 13 amino acids. The CDR3 is CASSPGPTNIQYF. DNA for the CDR3: TGTGCCAGCAGCCCGGGACCAACAAACATTCAGTACTTC.

Details on this clonotype: At one end, the junction sequence differs from germline, possibly due to a read error. V and J are TRBV20-1 and TRBJ2-1; 7 bases align to TRBD2. In germline, CDR1 is DFQATT, CDR2 SNEGSKA (reference sequence). The CDR3 contains 16 residues. This chain's CDR3 is CSARVSGGGSYNEQFF. Here the CDR3 DNA reads TGCAGTGCTAGGGTCTCCGGGGGAGGGTCCTATAATGAGCAGTTCTTC.

This clonotype showed up just once. A much larger clone differs by one base, so this may be a read error. The genes are TRBV29-1 and TRBJ2-7; D unclear. Per germline, CDR1 SQVTM and CDR2 ANQGSEA. The CDR3 runs to 14 residues. Trimming took off 7 bases at V and 0 bases at J, with 16 bases between the two ends. In DNA form, the CDR3 reads TGCAGCGGCCTGACTGGCGGTAGCTCCTACGAGCAGTACTTC. Its translation is CSGLTGGSSYEQYF.

This clonotype was seen only a few times. Here the CDR3 DNA reads TGCAGCGGGACAGGGACTAGCGGGAGTCCCGGGTACAATGAGCAGTTCTTC. Residues: CSGTGTSGSPGYNEQFF. The rearrangement uses TRBV29-1 and TRBJ2-1; 14 bases map to TRBD2. The CDR3 sequence is 17 residues long. Germline-derived CDR1 and CDR2 are SQVTM and ANQGSEA. With V trimmed by 7 bases and J by 4 bases, 12 bases remained unmatched.

This rearrangement joins TRBV12-3 or TRBV12-4 to TRBJ1-6; D is uncertain. V lost 3 bases, J lost 8 bases, and 11 bases lay in between. This CDR3 is built from 14 residues. CDR3 protein: CASSFGSLDSPLHF. The CDR3 coding sequence is TGTGCCAGCAGTTTTGGGAGTCTCGATTCACCCCTCCACTTT.